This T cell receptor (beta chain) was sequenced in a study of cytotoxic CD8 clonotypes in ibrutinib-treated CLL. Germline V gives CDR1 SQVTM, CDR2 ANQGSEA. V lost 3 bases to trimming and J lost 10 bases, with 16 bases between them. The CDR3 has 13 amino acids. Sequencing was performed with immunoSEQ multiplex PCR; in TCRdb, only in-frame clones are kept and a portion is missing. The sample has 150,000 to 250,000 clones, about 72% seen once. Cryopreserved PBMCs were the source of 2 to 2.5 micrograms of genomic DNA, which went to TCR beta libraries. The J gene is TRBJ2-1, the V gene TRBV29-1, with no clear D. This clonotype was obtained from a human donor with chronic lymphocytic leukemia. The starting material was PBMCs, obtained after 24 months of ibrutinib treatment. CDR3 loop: CSVDLVAQGEQFF. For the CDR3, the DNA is TGCAGCGTTGACTTAGTAGCACAAGGGGAGCAGTTCTTC.